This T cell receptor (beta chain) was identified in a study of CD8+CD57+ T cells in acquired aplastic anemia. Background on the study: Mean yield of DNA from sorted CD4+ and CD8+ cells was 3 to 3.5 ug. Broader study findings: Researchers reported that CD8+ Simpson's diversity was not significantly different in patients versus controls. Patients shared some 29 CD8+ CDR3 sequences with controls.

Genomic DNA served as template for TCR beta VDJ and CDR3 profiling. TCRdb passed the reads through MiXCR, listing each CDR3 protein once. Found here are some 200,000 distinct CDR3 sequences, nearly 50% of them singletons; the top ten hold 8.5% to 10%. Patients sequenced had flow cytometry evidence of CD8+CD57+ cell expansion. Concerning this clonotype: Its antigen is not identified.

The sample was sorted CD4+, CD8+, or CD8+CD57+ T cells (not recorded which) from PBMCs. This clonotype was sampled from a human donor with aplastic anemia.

For the CDR3, the DNA is TGTGCCAGTAGTCGGGGACAGGGGCTGAACACTGAAGCTTTCTTT. Amino acid sequence: CASSRGQGLNTEAFF. The chain recombines TRBV19 with TRBJ1-1; TRBD1 agrees at 10 bases. This CDR3 contains 15 residues. V lost 5 bases and J lost 0; bases outside the gene matches: 3. Germline assignment: CDR1 LNHDA and CDR2 SQIVND (reference sequence).